This T cell receptor beta chain was documented in a study of control samples from healthy donors and cancer patients. The protocol was immunoSEQ multiplex PCR, while the TCRdb copy is restricted to in-frame clones and leaves out a portion. The table includes some 87,000 clones, roughly 88% detected once. The sequence derives from a man in his 60s with head and neck cancer. The sequenced material came from PBMCs.

The CDR3 spells CATSAQGANFGGELFF. The CDR3 DNA sequence: TGTGCCACCAGTGCACAGGGGGCGAATTTTGGCGGGGAGCTGTTTTTT. The chain employs TRBV24-1 and TRBJ2-2, with 9 bases identical to TRBD1. After removal of 5 bases from V and 7 bases from J, the junction contained 10 bases not matched to a gene. Germline CDR1 KGHDR, CDR2 SFDVKD. This CDR3 contains 16 residues.